This TCR beta chain was sequenced in a study of post-analysis software for immune sequencing data. Study background: Patients with relapsing-remitting, secondary progressive and progressive-relapsing multiple sclerosis courses were all represented. Broader study findings: Strong co-clustering by F measure was seen for same-batch samples. Versus controls, multiple sclerosis patients showed significantly lower diversity (normalized Chao1). Elevated frequency relative to controls characterized several TRBV segments in patients, TRBV5-6, TRBV5-1 and TRBV20-1 among them.

Sequencing libraries made from TCR beta cDNA carried unique molecular identifiers. From around 0.96 to 9.9 million T cells, roughly 0.5 million cDNA molecules were obtained. TCRdb independently ran MiXCR on the PCR reads; one entry per CDR3 protein. Of 750,000 to 900,000 distinct CDR3 sequences in the sample, 46% were seen once. This clonotype has ten or more counts. No antigen is known for it. The trim removed 3 bases at V and 0 bases at J, leaving 3 bases unmatched. This CDR3 is 15 amino acids long. Per germline, CDR1 MNHEY and CDR2 SMNVEV (reference sequence). The sequence was obtained from a girl between 10 and 17 years old with multiple sclerosis. The sample taken for sequencing was blood. The V call is TRBV27, the J call TRBJ2-3, with 7 bases fitting TRBD1. The CDR3 reads CASSLTGTSTDTQYF. Here the CDR3 DNA reads TGTGCCAGCAGTTTGACAGGGACGAGCACAGATACGCAGTATTTT.